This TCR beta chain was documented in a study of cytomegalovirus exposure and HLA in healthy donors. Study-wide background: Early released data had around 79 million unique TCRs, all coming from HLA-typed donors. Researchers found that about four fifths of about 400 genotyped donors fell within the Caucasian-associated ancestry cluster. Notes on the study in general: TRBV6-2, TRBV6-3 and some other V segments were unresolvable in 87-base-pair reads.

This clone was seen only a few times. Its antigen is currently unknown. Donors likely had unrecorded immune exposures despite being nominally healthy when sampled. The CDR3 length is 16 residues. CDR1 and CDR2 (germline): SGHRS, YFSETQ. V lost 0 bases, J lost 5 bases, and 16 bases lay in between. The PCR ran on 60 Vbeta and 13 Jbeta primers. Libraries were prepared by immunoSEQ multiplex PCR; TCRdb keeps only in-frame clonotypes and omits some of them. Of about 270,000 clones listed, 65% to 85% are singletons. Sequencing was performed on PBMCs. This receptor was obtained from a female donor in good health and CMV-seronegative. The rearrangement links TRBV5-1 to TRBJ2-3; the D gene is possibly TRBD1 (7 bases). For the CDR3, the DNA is TGCGCCAGCAGCTTGGGGGAGACAGGGAGGTTAGATACGCAGTATTTT. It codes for CASSLGETGRLDTQYF.